Presented here are 30 T cell receptor beta chains from one specimen sequenced in a study of blood T cell repertoires in COVID-19. The method was immunoSEQ multiplex PCR; TCRdb's version includes in-frame clones alone and lacks a portion of them. The sample yields approximately 300,000 clones, around 85% seen once. Sequencing used PBMCs or T cells enriched from blood (not recorded which). The source is a woman under 40 who had been exposed to COVID-19.

The V call is TRBV9, the J call TRBJ2-1, with 9 positions matching TRBD1. This CDR3 is 15 amino acids long. Germline trimming cut 4 bases from V and 4 bases from J; bases unmatched to any gene: 6. Germline CDR1 is SGDLS and CDR2 is YYNGEE. CDR3 region: CASSPKGQGYNEQFF. The CDR3 nucleotides read TGTGCCAGCAGCCCCAAAGGACAGGGGTACAATGAGCAGTTCTTC.

The genes are TRBV25-1 and TRBJ1-5; D not resolved. In germline, CDR1 is MGHDK, CDR2 SYGVNS. Trimming took 0 bases from V and 5 from J, leaving 5 bases between them. The CDR3 consists of 13 residues. This CDR3 reads CASSEYRDQPQHF. Here the CDR3 DNA reads TGTGCCAGCAGTGAATATCGGGATCAGCCCCAGCATTTT.

The V gene is TRBV6-5, the J gene TRBJ1-3; D gene unclear. CDR1 is MNHEY, CDR2 SVGAGI, per germline. V shed 0 bases and J shed 2 bases, with 8 bases lying between them. The CDR3 consists of 15 residues. The CDR3 DNA is TGTGCCAGCAGTTACTCCGGACTTGCTGGAAACACCATATATTTT. The encoded protein is CASSYSGLAGNTIYF.

The gene calls are TRBV6-4 and TRBJ2-7, with 8 bases matching TRBD1. The germline V gene has CDR1 MRHNA and CDR2 SNTAGT. The CDR3 totals 13 residues. Germline trimming cut 7 bases from V and 3 bases from J; bases unmatched to any gene: 5. This chain's CDR3 is CASIRDRLYEQYF. The CDR3 DNA sequence: TGTGCCAGCATTCGGGACAGGCTCTACGAGCAGTACTTC.

This chain connects TRBV4-2 to TRBJ2-7; D possibly corresponds to TRBD1 (6 bases). Germline V gene lookup returns CDR1 LGHNA and CDR2 YNFKEQ. Trimming removed 0 bases from V and 6 bases from J, with 21 bases in between. The CDR3 runs 17 residues. CDR3 sequence (DNA): TGTGCCAGCAGCCAAGAGAAATCCCACAGGGAGTTGGGCGAGCAGTACTTC. Residues: CASSQEKSHRELGEQYF.

The V call is TRBV5-1, the J call TRBJ2-5, with D tentatively TRBD1 (5 bases). The V gene's germline CDR1 is SGHRS and CDR2 YFSETQ. This CDR3 has 15 residues. V gave up 1 base and J gave up 5 bases, with 15 bases separating them. The CDR3 coding sequence is TGCGCCAGCAGCTTGATACCGAGTAGGGGTGAGACCCAGTACTTC. Its protein product is CASSLIPSRGETQYF.

The chain is built from TRBV29-1 and TRBJ2-6; perhaps TRBD1 as D (6 bases). This CDR3 spans 15 amino acids. From germline, CDR1 is SQVTM and CDR2 ANQGSEA. Trimming stripped 4 bases from V and 4 bases from J, with 14 bases between. The CDR3 DNA is TGCAGCGTTGTGGGCAGGGGTACGGGGGCCAACGTCCTGACTTTC. Encoded protein: CSVVGRGTGANVLTF.

The chain has TRBV2 and TRBJ2-1, with D possibly being TRBD2 (7 bases). This CDR3 is built from 15 residues. Per germline, CDR1 SNHLY and CDR2 FYNNEI. With 3 bases removed from V and 1 base from J, the gap between germline ends came to 10 bases. CDR3 in amino acids: CASSEGGGSYNEQFF. DNA for the CDR3: TGTGCCAGCAGTGAGGGAGGGGGGTCCTACAATGAGCAGTTCTTC.

This clone was counted only a few times. This CDR3 reads CASSEARGTTNQPQHF. Here the CDR3 DNA reads TGTGCCAGCAGTGAAGCCCGGGGGACCACCAATCAGCCCCAGCATTTT. The gene calls are TRBV6-1 and TRBJ1-5, with D possibly TRBD1 on 5 matching bases. V dropped 0 bases and J dropped 3 bases, with 12 bases sitting between them. This CDR3 comprises 16 residues. Germline assignment: CDR1 MNHNS and CDR2 SASEGT.

V gene TRBV7-2 combines with J gene TRBJ2-3; D unresolved. The CDR3 consists of 14 residues. V was pared by 5 bases and J by 0 bases, with 9 bases between. CDR1 SGHTA and CDR2 FQGNSA come from the germline V gene. In DNA form, the CDR3 reads TGTGCCAGCAGCGACGCGGTTAGCACAGATACGCAGTATTTT. Protein product: CASSDAVSTDTQYF.

The rearrangement joins TRBV7-2 to TRBJ2-1; 11 bases line up with TRBD2. CDR3 length: 16 residues. CDR1 SGHTA and CDR2 FQGNSA come from the germline V gene. The ends lost 5 bases at V and 2 bases at J; junction bases unmatched: 5. The DNA of the CDR3 is TGTGCCAGCAGCCGTAATAGCGGGAGGGCCTACAATGAGCAGTTCTTC. Its translation is CASSRNSGRAYNEQFF.

J is TRBJ2-3 and V is TRBV27; 7 nucleotides align to TRBD1. Trimming cost V 1 base and J 4 bases; bases outside gene matches: 8. This CDR3 has 16 residues. Germline V lookup: CDR1 MNHEY, CDR2 SMNVEV (reference sequence). In DNA, the CDR3 is TGTGCCAGCAGTTTATACCCAGGGGGAATCTCAGATACGCAGTATTTT. It is translated as CASSLYPGGISDTQYF.

This rearrangement joins TRBV28 to TRBJ1-1, with TRBD1 matching over 7 bases. The CDR3 covers 15 residues. CDR1 MDHEN and CDR2 SYDVKM come from the germline V gene. J lost 1 base, V lost 10 bases, and 12 bases had no gene match. In DNA form, the CDR3 reads TGTGCCACAGGGTCAGGGGGAGAGTGGAACACTGAAGCTTTCTTT. It encodes CATGSGGEWNTEAFF. The variable domain in full, completed from reference TRBV28 and TRBJ1-1, reads DVKVTQSSRYLVKRTGEKVFLECVQDMDHENMFWYRQDPGLGLRLIYFSYDVKMKEKGDIPEGYSVSREKKERFSLILESASTNQTSMYLCATGSGGEWNTEAFFGQGTRLTVV.

V gene TRBV7-2 combines with J gene TRBJ1-3, with TRBD1 identical over 9 bases. The CDR3 runs 16 residues. V trimming: 5 bases; J trimming: 4 bases; junction bases outside the gene matches: 9. Per the germline V gene, CDR1 is SGHTA and CDR2 is FQGNSA. The CDR3 coding sequence is TGTGCCAGCAGCACACAGGGGGCGGTGTCGGGAAACACCATATATTTT. Translation: CASSTQGAVSGNTIYF.

CDR3 loop: CASSLSGIPGHKAFF. CDR3 sequence (DNA): TGTGCCAGCAGCTTATCCGGCATTCCGGGACACAAAGCTTTCTTT. The chain joins TRBV7-3 to TRBJ1-1; tentatively, D is TRBD1 (6 bases). Trimming took off 2 bases at V and 9 bases at J, with 19 bases between the two ends. Germline values: CDR1 SGHTA, CDR2 FQGTGA. The CDR3 has 15 residues.

This chain's CDR3 is CASSSLTSGGETQYF. DNA of the CDR3: TGTGCCAGCAGCTCATTAACTAGCGGGGGGGAGACCCAGTACTTC. The J gene is TRBJ2-5, the V gene TRBV7-8; TRBD2 aligns across 12 bases. Trimming took 4 bases from V and 5 from J; bases not matched to a gene: 5. This CDR3 is 15 amino acids long. Germline-derived CDR1 and CDR2 are SGHVS and FQNEAQ.

For the CDR3, the DNA is TGTGCCAGCACCAGAACAGGGGCCCAAGAGACCCAGTACTTC. It yields the protein CASTRTGAQETQYF. The gene calls are TRBV9 and TRBJ2-5; 7 nucleotides match TRBD1. Losses at the gene ends were 6 bases for V and 1 base for J; bases not matched to a gene: 6. The CDR3 spans 14 residues. From germline, CDR1 is SGDLS and CDR2 YYNGEE.

This chain links TRBV6-2 or TRBV6-3 with TRBJ2-7; a possible D gene is TRBD2 (5 bases). The ends were cut back, 0 bases at V and 3 bases at J, with 9 bases in the middle. In germline, CDR1 is MNHEY, CDR2 SVGEGT. The CDR3 length is 14 residues. This CDR3 is CASSYSPSNYEQYF. The DNA for the CDR3 is TGTGCCAGCAGTTACTCGCCTAGCAACTACGAGCAGTACTTC.

The rearrangement uses TRBV28 and TRBJ1-5; D unclear. This CDR3 has 16 residues. Per germline, CDR1 MDHEN and CDR2 SYDVKM. V was pared by 6 bases and J by 2 bases, with 17 bases between. CDR3 in amino acids: CASSHSWLRGNQPQHF. The CDR3 region has the DNA TGTGCCAGCAGCCACAGTTGGCTGCGGGGCAATCAGCCCCAGCATTTT.

This clone was seen only once. The J gene is TRBJ2-1, the V gene TRBV10-3; 14 nucleotides line up with TRBD2. CDR3 length: 15 residues. J gave up 8 bases and V 3 bases, and 3 bases lay outside the gene matches. The germline V gene encodes CDR1 ENHRY and CDR2 SYGVKD. This CDR3 is CAISEGTSGSDEQFF. The CDR3, as DNA: TGTGCCATCAGTGAAGGGACTAGCGGGAGTGATGAGCAGTTCTTC.

This clone appeared once. The chain links TRBV29-1 to TRBJ2-1, with a possible D match to TRBD2 (5 bases). V gave up 3 bases and J gave up 6 bases, with 12 bases separating them. Germline V lookup: CDR1 SQVTM, CDR2 ANQGSEA. This CDR3 has 13 amino acids. The CDR3 region has the DNA TGCAGCGTTGAGTCTCCCGGAGGCAATGAGCAGTTCTTC. Amino acid sequence: CSVESPGGNEQFF.

The rearrangement links TRBV18 to TRBJ2-2, with no clear D. V lost 3 bases and J 0 bases, leaving 11 bases between the germline ends. CDR3 length: 16 amino acids. From germline, CDR1 is KGHSH and CDR2 LQKENI. CDR3 DNA sequence: TGTGCCAGCTCACCTTTCCGCGGCGCGAACACCGGGGAGCTGTTTTTT. Translated, it gives CASSPFRGANTGELFF.

This clone was recorded a few times. V is TRBV6-1 and J is TRBJ2-7; D might be TRBD1 (6 bases). Germline lookup yields CDR1 MNHNS and CDR2 SASEGT. The V end was cut by 3 bases, the J end by 6 bases, with 12 bases between. The CDR3 loop spans 13 amino acids. This CDR3 reads CASSEHRVGEQYF. DNA for the CDR3: TGTGCCAGCAGTGAGCACAGGGTTGGCGAGCAGTACTTC.

This chain joins TRBV6-2 or TRBV6-3 and TRBJ1-2; a possible D gene is TRBD1 (6 bases). The germline V gene has CDR1 MNHEY and CDR2 SVGEGT. The CDR3 runs to 15 residues. V lost 1 base and J 6 bases, leaving 15 bases between the germline ends. DNA for the CDR3: TGTGCCAGCAGTTACTTCGGGACACAACTTAATGGCTACACCTTC. It translates to CASSYFGTQLNGYTF.

The chain couples TRBV29-1 to TRBJ2-7; 15 bases are a match to TRBD2. The J segment lost 5 bases and the V segment lost 5 bases, leaving 7 bases of the junction unmatched. Germline V gene lookup returns CDR1 SQVTM and CDR2 ANQGSEA. The CDR3 is made up of 15 amino acids. The CDR3 sequence is CSVLGTSGRKDEQYF. The CDR3 DNA reads TGCAGCGTTCTCGGGACTAGCGGGAGGAAAGACGAGCAGTACTTC.

J is TRBJ2-3 and V is TRBV11-1, with D maybe TRBD2 (6 bases). This CDR3 spans 16 amino acids. Germline V gives CDR1 SGHAT, CDR2 FQDESV (reference sequence). V was trimmed by 4 bases and J by 0 bases, leaving 14 bases between them. CDR3 sequence: CASSSQEGTSTDTQYF. The CDR3 DNA reads as TGTGCCAGCAGCTCCCAGGAGGGGACTAGCACAGATACGCAGTATTTT.

The chain uses TRBV13 and TRBJ2-3, with TRBD2 matching over 7 bases. The CDR3 loop spans 16 amino acids. The V segment lost 0 bases and the J segment 0 bases; nucleotides outside the gene matches: 3. The V gene's germline CDR1 is PRHDT and CDR2 FYEKMQ (reference sequence). The CDR3 protein is CASSLGPSGSTDTQYF. For the CDR3, the DNA is TGTGCCAGCAGCTTAGGCCCTAGCGGTAGCACAGATACGCAGTATTTT.

J is TRBJ2-1 and V is TRBV6-5; possibly TRBD1 for D (8 bases). The CDR3 covers 15 residues. V was shortened by 6 bases and J by 5 bases, with 17 bases between the two germline ends. The germline V gene has CDR1 MNHEY and CDR2 SVGAGI. CDR3 protein: CASSVTGGRDNEQFF. CDR3 in DNA: TGTGCCAGCAGCGTAACAGGGGGGAGGGACAATGAGCAGTTCTTC.

J is TRBJ2-7 and V is TRBV10-3; maybe TRBD1 (5 bases). V lost 6 bases to trimming and J lost 4 bases, with 13 bases between them. The CDR3 contains 13 residues. Germline V gives CDR1 ENHRY, CDR2 SYGVKD. DNA of the CDR3: TGTGCCATCAGCGTTAACACAGGATACGAGCAGTACTTC. It is translated as CAISVNTGYEQYF.

The chain uses TRBV6-1 and TRBJ1-6; D gene ambiguous. The CDR3 runs 11 residues. V was trimmed by 2 bases and J by 13 bases, leaving 6 bases between them. Germline-derived CDR1 and CDR2 are MNHNS and SASEGT. The CDR3 protein is CASSEFGPLHF. The DNA of the CDR3 is TGTGCCAGCAGTGAATTCGGTCCCCTCCACTTT.